This TCR beta chain originates from a study of cytomegalovirus exposure and HLA in healthy donors. Turning to the study itself: Samples from HLA-typed donors yielded about 85 million unique TCRs in an early data release.

13 Jbeta primers and 60 Vbeta primers were used for the PCR. Assay used: immunoSEQ multiplex PCR; TCRdb lists only in-frame clones, some missing. Of roughly 70,000 clones in the sample, almost 85% were seen once. This CDR3 contains 15 residues. The germline V gene encodes CDR1 GTSNPN and CDR2 SVGIG (reference sequence). The V gene lost 2 bases and the J gene lost 11 bases, with 19 bases spanning the gap. As concerns this clone: Its specificity is not known.

General study findings and limits: A later analysis linked a missense variant in DCLRE1C to the trimming of TCR beta V and J genes. Highly shared sequence variants in one cluster were likely a sequencing artifact. Apart from CMV serostatus, no immune exposure information was available.

The chain carries TRBV30 and TRBJ1-6, with D possibly being TRBD1 (6 bases). What was sequenced was PBMCs. This TCR came from a man between 18 and 29 years old in good health and CMV-seronegative. The CDR3 DNA follows: TGTGCCTGGAGTCAATCGGTTACAGGGCCCCCACCCCTCCACTTT. It encodes CAWSQSVTGPPPLHF.